This T cell receptor (beta chain) was profiled in a study of cytotoxic CD8 clonotypes in ibrutinib-treated CLL. The wider study: It was after a median about twelve months of treatment, range 6 to 36, that response samples were taken. Mean values per sample were 250,000 to 300,000 productive templates and more than 90,000 productive rearrangements.

General study points: There were differences in sampling times between sustained-remission and progressing patients. Public clonotypes were seen rarely and were contracted or stable on treatment.

Only a few counts were recorded for this clone. Its antigen is unknown. V was trimmed by 3 bases and J by 9 bases, leaving 9 bases between them. The CDR3 sequence is 12 residues long. Per germline, CDR1 MNHEY and CDR2 SMNVEV (reference sequence). Sequencing used immunoSEQ multiplex PCR; TCRdb keeps in-frame clones, though not all of them. The sample lists nearly 300,000 clones, 60% to 80% occurring once. This clonotype was sampled from a human donor with chronic lymphocytic leukemia. Sequenced here: PBMCs, sampled at disease progression, from a patient treated with ibrutinib. This chain uses TRBV27 with TRBJ2-1, with D tentatively TRBD1 (6 bases). The CDR3 reads CASSLGAGEQFF. Written as DNA, the CDR3 is TGTGCCAGCAGTTTGGGGGCGGGTGAGCAGTTCTTC.